The clone carrying this TCR beta chain appeared once. Its specificity is unknown. The data were taken from a study of tumor-infiltrating lymphocytes in primary liver carcinoma. Germline lookup yields CDR1 MNHEY and CDR2 SVGEGT. Losses at the gene ends were 6 bases for V and 5 bases for J; bases not matched to a gene: 9. The CDR3 sequence is 15 residues long. Germline DNA was also extracted, with blood RNA taken from unsorted whole blood. In advance of surgery, roughly 4.4 milliliters of peripheral blood were collected. Study outcomes and limitations: Tumor-adjacent and tumor-blood pairs showed less overlap than tumor region pairs. Tumors had a top-250-clone fraction that was significantly higher than blood (p = 0.039).

TCR beta cDNA was made from 500 ng total RNA with a constant-region primer. Sequencing libraries for TCR beta derived from three nested multiplex PCR rounds that used slightly modified ARM-PCR. Two initial PCR rounds of around 10 cycles each paired TRBV1-TRBV30 forward primers with a C-beta reverse primer. MiXCR, applied by TCRdb to the multiplex PCR reads, yields one record per CDR3 protein. The repertoire consists of fewer than 400,000 distinct CDR3 sequences, with more than 55% occurring once and the leading ten covering 15% to 20%. The source of this sequence is a woman aged 25 to 39 with primary liver carcinoma and hepatitis B virus infection. Sequencing used peripheral blood. The V and J genes are TRBV6-2 or TRBV6-3 and TRBJ2-5; 10 bases agree with TRBD2. The CDR3 DNA reads as TGTGCCAGCAGACGAGCGGGGGGGGAGCATGAGACCCAGTACTTC. As protein: CASRRAGGEHETQYF.